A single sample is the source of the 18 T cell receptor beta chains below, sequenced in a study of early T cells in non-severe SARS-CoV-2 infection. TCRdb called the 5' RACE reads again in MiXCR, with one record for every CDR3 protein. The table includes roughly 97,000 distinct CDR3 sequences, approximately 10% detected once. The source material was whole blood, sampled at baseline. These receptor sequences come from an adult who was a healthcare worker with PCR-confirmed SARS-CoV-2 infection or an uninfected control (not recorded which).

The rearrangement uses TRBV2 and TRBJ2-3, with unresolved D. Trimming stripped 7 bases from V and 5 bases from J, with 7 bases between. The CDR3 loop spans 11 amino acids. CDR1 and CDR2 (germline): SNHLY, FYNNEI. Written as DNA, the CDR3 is TGTGCCAGCAAAAGGGAAGATACGCAGTATTTT. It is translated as CASKREDTQYF.

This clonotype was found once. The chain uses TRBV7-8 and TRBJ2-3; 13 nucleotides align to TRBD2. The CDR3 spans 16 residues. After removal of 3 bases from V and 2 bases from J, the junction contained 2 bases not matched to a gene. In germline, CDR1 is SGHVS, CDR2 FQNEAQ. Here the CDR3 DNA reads TGTGCCAGCAGCTTGACTAGCGGGGGGTCCACAGATACGCAGTATTTT. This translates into CASSLTSGGSTDTQYF.

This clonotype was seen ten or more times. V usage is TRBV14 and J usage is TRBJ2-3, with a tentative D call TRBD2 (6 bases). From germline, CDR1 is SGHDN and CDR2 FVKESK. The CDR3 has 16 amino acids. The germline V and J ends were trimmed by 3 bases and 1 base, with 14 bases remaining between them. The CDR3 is CASSHFGEVGTDTQYF. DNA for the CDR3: TGTGCCAGCAGCCATTTTGGGGAGGTCGGCACAGATACGCAGTATTTT. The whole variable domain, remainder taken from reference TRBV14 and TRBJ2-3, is EAGVTQFPSHSVIEKGQTVTLRCDPISGHDNLYWYRRVMGKEIKFLLHFVKESKQDESGMPNNRFLAERTGGTYSTLKVQPAELEDSGVYFCASSHFGEVGTDTQYFGPGTRLTVL.

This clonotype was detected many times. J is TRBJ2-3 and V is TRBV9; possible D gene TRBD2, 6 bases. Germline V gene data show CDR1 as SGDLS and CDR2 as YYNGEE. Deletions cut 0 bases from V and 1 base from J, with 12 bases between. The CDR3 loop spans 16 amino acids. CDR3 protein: CASSVGLVGGTDTQYF. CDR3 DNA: TGTGCCAGCAGCGTAGGACTAGTGGGGGGCACAGATACGCAGTATTTT. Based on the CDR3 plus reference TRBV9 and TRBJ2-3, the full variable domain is DSGVTQTPKHLITATGQRVTLRCSPRSGDLSVYWYQQSLDQGLQFLIQYYNGEERAKGNILERFSAQQFPDLHSELNLSSLELGDSALYFCASSVGLVGGTDTQYFGPGTRLTVL.

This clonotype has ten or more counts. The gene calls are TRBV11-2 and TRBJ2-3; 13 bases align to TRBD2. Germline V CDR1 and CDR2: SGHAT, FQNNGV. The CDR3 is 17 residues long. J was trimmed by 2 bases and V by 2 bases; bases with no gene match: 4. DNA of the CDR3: TGTGCCAGCAGCTTAATCACTAGCGGGAGGGCCACAGATACGCAGTATTTT. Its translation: CASSLITSGRATDTQYF.

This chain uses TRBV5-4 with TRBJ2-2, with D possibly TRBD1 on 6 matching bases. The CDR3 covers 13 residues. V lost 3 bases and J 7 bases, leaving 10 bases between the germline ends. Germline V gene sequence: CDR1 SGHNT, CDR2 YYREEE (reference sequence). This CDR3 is CASSWGHDGELFF. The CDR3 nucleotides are TGTGCCAGCAGCTGGGGGCATGACGGGGAGCTGTTTTTT.

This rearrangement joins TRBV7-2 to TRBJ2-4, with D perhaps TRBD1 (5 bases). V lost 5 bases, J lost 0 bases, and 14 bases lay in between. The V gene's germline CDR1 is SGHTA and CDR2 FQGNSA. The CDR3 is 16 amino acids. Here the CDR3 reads CASSPWTPLAKNIQYF. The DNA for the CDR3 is TGTGCCAGCAGCCCTTGGACACCACTAGCCAAAAACATTCAGTACTTC.

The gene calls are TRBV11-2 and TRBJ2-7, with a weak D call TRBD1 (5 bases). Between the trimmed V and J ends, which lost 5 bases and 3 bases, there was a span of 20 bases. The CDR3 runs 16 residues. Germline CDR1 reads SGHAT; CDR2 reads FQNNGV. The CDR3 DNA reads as TGTGCCAGCAGCCCAAGGACACTCGTGTTACGCTACGAGCAGTACTTC. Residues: CASSPRTLVLRYEQYF.

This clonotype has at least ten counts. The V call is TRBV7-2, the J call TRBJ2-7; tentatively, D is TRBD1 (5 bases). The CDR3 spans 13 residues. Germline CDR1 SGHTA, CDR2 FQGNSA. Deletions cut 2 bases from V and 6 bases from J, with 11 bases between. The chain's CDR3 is CASSLPGQGEQYF. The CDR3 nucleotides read TGTGCCAGCAGCTTACCAGGGCAAGGCGAGCAGTACTTC.

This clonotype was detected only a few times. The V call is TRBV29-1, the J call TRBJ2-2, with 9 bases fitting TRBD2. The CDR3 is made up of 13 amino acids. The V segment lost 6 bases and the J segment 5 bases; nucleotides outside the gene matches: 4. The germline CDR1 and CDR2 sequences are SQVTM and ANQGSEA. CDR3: CSVLSGRTGELFF. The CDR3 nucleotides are TGCAGCGTCCTCAGCGGGAGGACCGGGGAGCTGTTTTTT.

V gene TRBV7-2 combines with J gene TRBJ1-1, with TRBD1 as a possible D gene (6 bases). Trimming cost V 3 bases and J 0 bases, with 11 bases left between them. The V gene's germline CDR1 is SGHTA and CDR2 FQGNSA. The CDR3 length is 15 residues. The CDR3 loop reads CASSFRGGLNTEAFF. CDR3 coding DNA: TGTGCCAGCAGCTTCAGAGGGGGTCTGAACACTGAAGCTTTCTTT.

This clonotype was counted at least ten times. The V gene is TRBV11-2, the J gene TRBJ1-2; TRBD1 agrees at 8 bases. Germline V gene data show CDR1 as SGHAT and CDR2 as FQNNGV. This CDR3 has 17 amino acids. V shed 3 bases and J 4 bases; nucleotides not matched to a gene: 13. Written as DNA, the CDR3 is TGTGCCAGCAGCTTCCAAATAGGCCAGGGGGCCTCCTATGGCTACACCTTC. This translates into CASSFQIGQGASYGYTF.

The DNA of the CDR3 is TGCGCCAGCAGCCTCTTGGCCGGGACGAGTGAAAAACTGTTTTTT. The encoded protein is CASSLLAGTSEKLFF. The V call is TRBV5-1, the J call TRBJ1-4; D is possibly TRBD1 (5 bases). The germline V gene has CDR1 SGHRS and CDR2 YFSETQ. The length of the CDR3 is 15 residues. The V end lost 4 bases, the J end lost 7 bases, and 17 bases lay between the germline ends.

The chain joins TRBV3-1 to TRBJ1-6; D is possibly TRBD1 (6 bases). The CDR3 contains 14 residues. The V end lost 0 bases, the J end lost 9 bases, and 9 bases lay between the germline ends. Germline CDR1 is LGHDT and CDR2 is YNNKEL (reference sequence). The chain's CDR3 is CASSQDRGGSPLHF. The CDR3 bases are TGTGCCAGCAGCCAAGACAGGGGCGGTTCACCCCTCCACTTT.

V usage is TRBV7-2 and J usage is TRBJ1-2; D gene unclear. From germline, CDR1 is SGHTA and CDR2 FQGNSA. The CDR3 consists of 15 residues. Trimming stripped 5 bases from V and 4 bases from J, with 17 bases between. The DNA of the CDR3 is TGTGCCAGCAGCGAGGACGGTCGGAAACCCTATGGCTACACCTTC. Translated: CASSEDGRKPYGYTF.

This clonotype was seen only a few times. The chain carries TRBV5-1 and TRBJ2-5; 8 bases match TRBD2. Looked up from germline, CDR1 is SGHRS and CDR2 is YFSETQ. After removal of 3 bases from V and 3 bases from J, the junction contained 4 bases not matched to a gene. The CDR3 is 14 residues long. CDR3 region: CASSWGLGEETQYF. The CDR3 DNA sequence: TGCGCCAGCAGCTGGGGACTAGGTGAAGAGACCCAGTACTTC.

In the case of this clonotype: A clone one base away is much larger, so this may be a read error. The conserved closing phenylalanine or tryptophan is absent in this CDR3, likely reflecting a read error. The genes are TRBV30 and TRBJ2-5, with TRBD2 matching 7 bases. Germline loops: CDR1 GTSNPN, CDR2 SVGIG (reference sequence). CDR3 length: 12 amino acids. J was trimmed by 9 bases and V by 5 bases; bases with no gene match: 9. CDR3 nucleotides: TGTGCCTGGGGACTAGAGGGGAATGCCCAGTACTCC. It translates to CAWGLEGNAQYS.

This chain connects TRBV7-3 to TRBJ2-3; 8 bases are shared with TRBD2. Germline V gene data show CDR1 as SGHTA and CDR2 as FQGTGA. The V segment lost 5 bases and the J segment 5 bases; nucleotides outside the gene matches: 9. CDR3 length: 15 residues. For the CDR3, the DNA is TGTGCCAGCAGCAGAAACCCGGGGGGGCTAGATACGCAGTATTTT. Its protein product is CASSRNPGGLDTQYF.